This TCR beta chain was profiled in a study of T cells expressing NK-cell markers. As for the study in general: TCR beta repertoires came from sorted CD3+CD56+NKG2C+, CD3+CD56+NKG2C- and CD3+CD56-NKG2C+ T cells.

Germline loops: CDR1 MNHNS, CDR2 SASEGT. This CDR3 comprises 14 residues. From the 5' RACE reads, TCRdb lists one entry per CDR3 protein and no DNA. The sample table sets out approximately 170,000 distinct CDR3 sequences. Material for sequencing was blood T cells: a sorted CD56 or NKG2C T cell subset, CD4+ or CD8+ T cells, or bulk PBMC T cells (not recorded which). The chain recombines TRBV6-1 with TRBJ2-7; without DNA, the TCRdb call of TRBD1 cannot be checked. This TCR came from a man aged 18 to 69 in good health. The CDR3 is CASSARDSSYEQYF.